Shown below are 29 T cell receptor beta chains from a single sample sequenced in a study of blood T cell repertoires in COVID-19. Assay: immunoSEQ multiplex PCR; the TCRdb copy retains only in-frame clones and omits some. The sample has around 230,000 clones; roughly 87% are singletons. The sequencing sample was made of peripheral blood. Every receptor here comes from a man aged 55 to 70 who had recovered from COVID-19.

This chain joins TRBV19 and TRBJ1-3; D is possibly TRBD1 (5 bases). Germline CDR1 and CDR2: LNHDA and SQIVND (reference sequence). Trimming left V 7 bases short and J 0 bases short, with 16 bases between. This CDR3 has 16 residues. In DNA, the CDR3 is TGTGCCAGTATGGAGGGACGGGGGGACTCTGGAAACACCATATATTTT. Its translation: CASMEGRGDSGNTIYF.

The rearrangement joins TRBV10-2 to TRBJ2-2; 8 bases align to TRBD2. The ends lost 0 bases at V and 7 bases at J; junction bases unmatched: 10. The CDR3 is 17 amino acids. Germline-derived CDR1 and CDR2 are WSHSY and SAAADI. CDR3 protein: CASSESLLAAYGGELFF. The CDR3 bases are TGCGCCAGCAGTGAGTCTTTACTAGCGGCTTATGGCGGGGAGCTGTTTTTT.

The V call is TRBV5-1, the J call TRBJ2-7; D is perhaps TRBD1 (5 bases). CDR3 length: 13 residues. The V end was cut by 2 bases, the J end by 2 bases, with 8 bases between. Germline assignment: CDR1 SGHRS and CDR2 YFSETQ. CDR3 in amino acids: CASSLWGAYEQYF. Written as DNA, the CDR3 is TGCGCCAGCAGCTTATGGGGCGCCTACGAGCAGTACTTC.

This rearrangement joins TRBV5-1 to TRBJ2-1; D might be TRBD2 (6 bases). Germline V gene data show CDR1 as SGHRS and CDR2 as YFSETQ. The CDR3 is made up of 15 amino acids. The V and J ends lost 3 bases and 0 bases respectively, with 10 bases between them. The CDR3 region has the DNA TGCGCCAGCAGCTCTCGACTAGACTCCTACAATGAGCAGTTCTTC. It translates to CASSSRLDSYNEQFF.

V usage is TRBV19 and J usage is TRBJ1-1; 9 bases are shared with TRBD1. The CDR3 spans 15 residues. Trimming cost V 7 bases and J 4 bases; bases outside gene matches: 10. Germline V gene sequence: CDR1 LNHDA, CDR2 SQIVND (reference sequence). The CDR3 region has the DNA TGTGCCAGTAACCCCTTGACAGGGGGAGGCACTGAAGCTTTCTTT. Protein sequence: CASNPLTGGGTEAFF.

The V gene is TRBV19, the J gene TRBJ1-1; the match to TRBD1 covers 7 bases. Germline CDR1 reads LNHDA; CDR2 reads SQIVND (reference sequence). The CDR3 runs to 13 residues. J gave up 1 base and V 8 bases, and 4 bases lay outside the gene matches. The CDR3 nucleotides read TGTGCCAGTTCACGGACAGGGAACACTGAAGCTTTCTTT. The encoded protein is CASSRTGNTEAFF.

The chain is built from TRBV5-5 and TRBJ2-1, with TRBD2 matching over 8 bases. The V segment lost 6 bases and the J segment 6 bases; nucleotides outside the gene matches: 8. The CDR3 consists of 14 residues. Germline lookup yields CDR1 SGHKS and CDR2 YYEKEE (reference sequence). CDR3 protein: CASTLGTRSNEQFF. The CDR3 DNA reads TGTGCCAGCACCCTCGGGACTAGGAGCAATGAGCAGTTCTTC.

DNA of the CDR3: TGTGCCAGTACAGGGGTCCGGGAGACCCAGTACTTC. It encodes CASTGVRETQYF. The chain combines TRBV25-1 with TRBJ2-5; 7 nucleotides align to TRBD1. The V gene's germline CDR1 is MGHDK and CDR2 SYGVNS. This CDR3 region has 12 residues. Unmatched junction bases numbered 6, after V lost 9 bases and J lost 5 bases.

The chain carries TRBV12-3 or TRBV12-4 and TRBJ1-2; 10 bases fit TRBD1. The CDR3 spans 13 residues. The V and J ends lost 7 bases and 7 bases, in that order; junction bases with no gene match: 6. CDR3 residues: CASIRTGGGGYTF. For the CDR3, the DNA is TGTGCCAGCATCCGGACAGGGGGTGGTGGCTACACCTTC.

This sequence joins TRBV6-1 and TRBJ1-4, with 9 bases matching TRBD1. V gave up 4 bases and J gave up 3 bases; unmatched junction bases: 18. The CDR3 loop spans 20 amino acids. Germline CDR1 is MNHNS and CDR2 is SASEGT. The CDR3 DNA is TGTGCCAGCAGTGGGAGTCGACAGGGGGGGTCTCTCAGACCTAATGAAAAACTGTTTTTT. This codes for CASSGSRQGGSLRPNEKLFF.

This sequence joins TRBV6-5 and TRBJ1-1, with 9 bases that match TRBD1. The CDR3 covers 14 residues. The germline V gene encodes CDR1 MNHEY and CDR2 SVGAGI. J gave up 4 bases and V 5 bases, and 5 bases lay outside the gene matches. The CDR3 loop is CASSRGQGITEAFF. The DNA of the CDR3 is TGTGCCAGCAGTCGTGGACAGGGGATCACTGAAGCTTTCTTT.

This CDR3 reads CASSLLAGGPSSYNEQFF. CDR3 nucleotides: TGTGCCAGCAGCTTGCTAGCGGGGGGCCCTAGCTCCTACAATGAGCAGTTCTTC. The chain uses TRBV7-9 and TRBJ2-1; 11 positions agree with TRBD2. Germline trimming cut 3 bases from V and 0 bases from J; bases unmatched to any gene: 7. CDR1 is SEHNR and CDR2 is FQNEAQ in the germline V gene (reference sequence). The CDR3 has 18 residues.

The J gene is TRBJ1-1, the V gene TRBV5-1, with D unclear. V lost 4 bases and J lost 6, with 10 bases in between. The germline CDR1 and CDR2 sequences are SGHRS and YFSETQ. This CDR3 comprises 12 residues. The CDR3 nucleotides are TGCGCCAGCAGCGCAGGTTTCTCTGAAGCTTTCTTT. Its protein product is CASSAGFSEAFF.

The genes are TRBV11-2 and TRBJ1-5, with D possibly being TRBD1 (6 bases). V gave up 2 bases and J gave up 3 bases, with 14 bases separating them. CDR1 is SGHAT, CDR2 FQNNGV, per germline. The CDR3 extends over 16 amino acids. CDR3 amino acids: CASSLFGGGPNQPQHF. Written as DNA, the CDR3 is TGTGCCAGCAGCTTATTCGGGGGGGGCCCCAATCAGCCCCAGCATTTT.

This rearrangement joins TRBV19 to TRBJ1-6; D is uncertain. Trimming left V 3 bases short and J 5 bases short, with 8 bases between. The length of the CDR3 is 14 residues. The germline V gene has CDR1 LNHDA and CDR2 SQIVND (reference sequence). The CDR3 DNA reads TGTGCCAGTAGTATTACGAGCGATAATTCACCCCTCCACTTT. Its translation: CASSITSDNSPLHF.

The J gene is TRBJ2-7, the V gene TRBV7-9, with 7 bases matching TRBD1. Trimming removed 3 bases from V and 2 bases from J; junction bases left unmatched: 1. Germline CDR1 is SEHNR and CDR2 is FQNEAQ (reference sequence). The CDR3 runs to 13 residues. The CDR3 loop reads CASSFTGAYEQYF. The CDR3 DNA is TGTGCCAGCAGCTTTACAGGGGCCTACGAGCAGTACTTC.

V and J are TRBV21-1 and TRBJ2-3; TRBD1 was called by the table and not checked on the DNA. TRBV21-1 is marked as a pseudogene. The CDR3 has 17 amino acids. CDR3 sequence: CASSKGRLMARTDTQYF. For the CDR3, the DNA is TGTGCCAGCAGCAAAGGCAGATTAATGGCACGCACAGATACGCAGTATTTT.

CDR3 sequence: CASSPVGGGSVNEQFF. The CDR3 DNA reads TGTGCCAGCTCACCGGTCGGCGGGGGGTCTGTCAATGAGCAGTTCTTC. The chain carries TRBV18 and TRBJ2-1, with 8 bases aligning to TRBD2. With V trimmed by 3 bases and J by 6 bases, 10 bases remained unmatched. Germline V gene data show CDR1 as KGHSH and CDR2 as LQKENI. This CDR3 comprises 16 residues.

CDR3 sequence: CATSGGSTDTQYF. The DNA of the CDR3 is TGTGCCACCAGTGGGGGCTCGACAGATACGCAGTATTTT. The chain recombines TRBV24-1 with TRBJ2-3; maybe TRBD1 (5 bases). CDR3 length: 13 residues. Between the trimmed V and J ends, which lost 5 bases and 3 bases, there was a span of 8 bases. Per germline, CDR1 KGHDR and CDR2 SFDVKD.

This clone was counted a single time. The chain recombines TRBV5-1 with TRBJ1-1, with D tentatively TRBD1 (6 bases). Trimming took off 4 bases at V and 2 bases at J, with 15 bases between the two ends. CDR3 size: 15 residues. Per the germline V gene, CDR1 is SGHRS and CDR2 is YFSETQ. CDR3 sequence (DNA): TGCGCCAGCAGCCTGGGGACAATAGGAAACACTGAAGCTTTCTTT. It encodes CASSLGTIGNTEAFF. Filled out from reference TRBV5-1 and TRBJ1-1, the complete variable domain reads KAGVTQTPRYLIKTRGQQVTLSCSPISGHRSVSWYQQTPGQGLQFLFEYFSETQRNKGNFPGRFSGRQFSNSRSEMNVSTLELGDSALYLCASSLGTIGNTEAFFGQGTRLTVV.

The V call is TRBV7-9, the J call TRBJ1-1; 9 nucleotides agree with TRBD1. Trimming at V came to 4 bases and at J to 3 bases, leaving 6 bases not matched to a gene. This CDR3 is built from 15 residues. Germline CDR1 and CDR2: SEHNR and FQNEAQ (reference sequence). The CDR3 loop is CASSSDRDRDTEAFF. CDR3 coding DNA: TGTGCCAGCAGCTCCGACCGGGACAGGGACACTGAAGCTTTCTTT.

This clone has just one count. The chain has TRBV6-1 and TRBJ1-5, with D tentatively TRBD1 (6 bases). Trimming left V 1 base short and J 11 bases short, with 12 bases between. The CDR3 consists of 13 residues. Per germline, CDR1 MNHNS and CDR2 SASEGT. The CDR3 DNA follows: TGTGCCAGCAGTGAAGGGCTCCACAGGGCCCAGCATTTT. Its protein is CASSEGLHRAQHF.

This clone appeared once. The rearrangement links TRBV5-4 to TRBJ1-5, with a weak D call TRBD1 (5 bases). V was cut by 0 bases and J by 7 bases, with 8 bases left in between. Germline loops: CDR1 SGHNT, CDR2 YYREEE (reference sequence). The CDR3 is 13 residues long. CDR3 DNA: TGTGCCAGCAGCTTGGATCCAGGGCAGCCCCAGCATTTT. It yields the protein CASSLDPGQPQHF.

V usage is TRBV6-2 or TRBV6-3 and J usage is TRBJ1-2; TRBD1 matches 9 bases. CDR1 is MNHEY, CDR2 SVGEGT, per germline. The CDR3 runs to 15 residues. The V gene end was trimmed by 5 bases and the J gene end by 8 bases; junction bases not matched to a gene: 12. CDR3: CASSILGQGPGGYTF. DNA for the CDR3: TGTGCCAGCAGTATCCTCGGACAGGGGCCTGGAGGCTACACCTTC.

The chain links TRBV2 to TRBJ2-1; D is perhaps TRBD1 (5 bases). The germline CDR1 and CDR2 sequences are SNHLY and FYNNEI. The CDR3 runs to 12 residues. The ends were cut back, 7 bases at V and 10 bases at J, with 14 bases in the middle. The CDR3 nucleotides are TGTGCCAGCACCCTGAATCCAGGGGAGCAGTTCTTC. It is translated as CASTLNPGEQFF.

This chain uses TRBV18 with TRBJ2-3; D is perhaps TRBD2 (5 bases). V gave up 1 base and J gave up 5 bases, with 7 bases separating them. The CDR3 has 13 amino acids. The germline CDR1 and CDR2 sequences are KGHSH and LQKENI. CDR3 amino acids: CASSPQGEDTQYF. CDR3 coding DNA: TGTGCCAGCTCACCACAGGGAGAAGATACGCAGTATTTT.

The chain uses TRBV10-2 and TRBJ1-4; D possibly corresponds to TRBD1 (5 bases). Per the germline V gene, CDR1 is WSHSY and CDR2 is SAAADI. CDR3 length: 13 residues. Trimming shortened V by 10 bases and J by 4 bases, and 13 bases separated the two germline ends. The DNA for the CDR3 is TGCGCCACGACGGGACTGTATAATGAAAAACTGTTTTTT. The encoded protein is CATTGLYNEKLFF.

The J gene is TRBJ1-1, the V gene TRBV5-1; D unresolved. This CDR3 has 14 amino acids. Trimming took 4 bases from V and 7 from J, leaving 17 bases between them. From germline, CDR1 is SGHRS and CDR2 YFSETQ. In DNA, the CDR3 is TGCGCCAGCAGCCCCGAGGGAGCCTTAGGTGAAGCTTTCTTT. It translates to CASSPEGALGEAFF.

This clone was found a few times. The V call is TRBV7-6, the J call TRBJ2-2; 12 bases are shared with TRBD2. V shed 5 bases and J 4 bases; nucleotides not matched to a gene: 8. This CDR3 has 17 amino acids. Per germline, CDR1 SGHVS and CDR2 FNYEAQ. The DNA of the CDR3 is TGTGCCAGCAGCCCTAGGACTAGCGGGGTGGCCACCGGGGAGCTGTTTTTT. Translating it yields CASSPRTSGVATGELFF. Drawing the rest from reference TRBV7-6 and TRBJ2-2, the complete variable domain is GAGVSQSPRYKVTKRGQDVALRCDPISGHVSLYWYRQALGQGPEFLTYFNYEAQQDKSGLPNDRFSAERPEGSISTLTIQRTEQRDSAMYRCASSPRTSGVATGELFFGEGSRLTVL.